This T cell receptor (beta chain) originates from a study of T cells after yellow fever vaccination. V was clipped by 3 bases and J by 7 bases; unmatched bases: 8. The CDR3 has 14 amino acids. They built TCR cDNA with 5'RACE template switching, a step that put in a universal primer site and UMIs. TCRdb redid the calling of the 5' RACE reads with MiXCR, one entry per CDR3 protein. The sample has approximately 510,000 distinct CDR3 sequences; 20% to 25% are singletons. This clonotype was found a few times. The V gene is TRBV12-3 or TRBV12-4, the J gene TRBJ1-2; 7 nucleotides agree with TRBD1. This sequence originates from a man between 18 and 35 years old who received the YFV17D yellow fever vaccine. The sample here was PBMCs, taken approximately 20 days after the first yellow fever vaccination. The CDR3 loop reads CASSFRGPGSGYTF. The CDR3 nucleotides are TGTGCCAGCAGTTTTAGGGGGCCAGGGTCTGGCTACACCTTC.